The 25 T cell receptor beta chains below come from one sample, sequenced in a study of T cell responses to AZD1222 COVID-19 vaccine. Sequencing used immunoSEQ multiplex PCR; TCRdb keeps in-frame clones, though not all of them. The profile shows about 160,000 clones, 92% of them singletons. Specimen: peripheral blood, collected 28 days after the second AZD1222 dose. Receptor source: an adult who received the AZD1222 COVID-19 vaccine.

This clone was recorded a few times. The chain couples TRBV7-9 to TRBJ2-7, with D uncertain. Germline V gene sequence: CDR1 SEHNR, CDR2 FQNEAQ (reference sequence). Trimming cost V 1 base and J 0 bases, with 7 bases left between them. This CDR3 has 14 residues. CDR3 residues: CASSLDTSSYEQYF. The CDR3 DNA reads as TGTGCCAGCAGCTTAGACACGAGCTCCTACGAGCAGTACTTC.

The sample holds one count of this clone. The chain uses TRBV7-8 and TRBJ1-3; no reliable D call. The CDR3 sequence is 14 residues long. Trimming took 2 bases from V and 1 from J, leaving 6 bases between them. The germline gives CDR1 SGHVS, CDR2 FQNEAQ. The CDR3 DNA sequence: TGTGCCAGCAGCTTACGGGTGTCTGGAAACACCATATATTTT. This translates into CASSLRVSGNTIYF.

The chain recombines TRBV11-2 with TRBJ1-3; TRBD1 agrees at 7 bases. CDR1 SGHAT and CDR2 FQNNGV come from the germline V gene. Trimming took 5 bases from V and 3 from J; bases not matched to a gene: 7. The CDR3 has 15 amino acids. In nucleotides, the CDR3 is TGTGCCAGCAGCCCCGACAGGGTCTTTGGAAACACCATATATTTT. Translation gives CASSPDRVFGNTIYF.

J is TRBJ2-2 and V is TRBV9; the D is unclear. V lost 4 bases and J 2 bases, leaving 12 bases between the germline ends. The CDR3 runs to 15 residues. CDR1 and CDR2 (germline): SGDLS, YYNGEE. The CDR3 bases are TGTGCCAGCAGCTCCCCCCCACATAACACCGGGGAGCTGTTTTTT. Its protein product is CASSSPPHNTGELFF.

This chain connects TRBV5-6 to TRBJ2-1; D may be TRBD2 (6 bases). Trimming stripped 4 bases from V and 14 bases from J, with 19 bases between. Looked up from germline, CDR1 is SGHDT and CDR2 is YYEEEE. The CDR3 has 13 amino acids. DNA of the CDR3: TGTGCCAGCAGCCCGACACCCTCAAGGGAGGAGTTCTTC. This gives the protein CASSPTPSREEFF.

This clone was detected only a few times. The rearrangement links TRBV4-1 to TRBJ2-7; no firm D call. Germline CDR1 MGHRA, CDR2 YSYEKL. This CDR3 contains 13 residues. Trimming shortened V by 5 bases and J by 4 bases, and 12 bases separated the two germline ends. CDR3 residues: CASSLGPRYEQYF. The CDR3 DNA is TGCGCCAGCAGCTTAGGACCCAGATACGAGCAGTACTTC.

This clone showed up just once. The genes are TRBV7-2 and TRBJ2-5; 9 positions match TRBD1. V lost 6 bases, J lost 8 bases, and 7 bases stayed unmatched. Germline lookup yields CDR1 SGHTA and CDR2 FQGNSA. The length of the CDR3 is 13 residues. The CDR3 DNA sequence: TGTGCCAGCAGTTACGGACAGGGGCGAACCCAGTACTTC. The encoded protein is CASSYGQGRTQYF.

The V and J genes are TRBV6-1 and TRBJ2-1, with a possible D match to TRBD2 (5 bases). Germline CDR1 and CDR2: MNHNS and SASEGT. The CDR3 length is 14 residues. Deletions cut 2 bases from V and 3 bases from J, with 8 bases between. The CDR3 DNA reads as TGTGCCAGCAGTGAAAGACTACTCTACAATGAGCAGTTCTTC. Its protein is CASSERLLYNEQFF.

The V and J genes are TRBV7-9 and TRBJ2-3; 7 nucleotides align to TRBD2. This CDR3 is 18 amino acids long. J gave up 3 bases and V 5 bases, and 17 bases lay outside the gene matches. Germline CDR1 is SEHNR and CDR2 is FQNEAQ (reference sequence). The CDR3 coding sequence is TGTGCCAGCAGCCGACGAGTGGGCGTTGGCGGGGGAACAGATACGCAGTATTTT. The encoded protein is CASSRRVGVGGGTDTQYF.

This clone was seen just once. The rearrangement links TRBV3-1 (or the pseudogene TRBV3-2) to TRBJ1-4, with D perhaps matching TRBD1 (5 bases). Trimming pared 3 bases from V and 3 bases from J, leaving 8 bases between. This CDR3 has 14 residues. Germline values: CDR1 LGHDT, CDR2 YNNKEL (reference sequence). This CDR3 is CASSHRAANEKLFF. The DNA for the CDR3 is TGTGCCAGCAGCCACAGGGCGGCTAATGAAAAACTGTTTTTT.

The chain links TRBV5-5 to TRBJ2-7; D call uncertain. In germline, CDR1 is SGHKS, CDR2 YYEKEE (reference sequence). CDR3 length equals 13 residues. With 4 bases removed from V and 5 bases from J, the gap between germline ends came to 13 bases. As DNA, the CDR3 is TGTGCCAGCAGCCAAACCTGGGTGGACGAGCAGTACTTC. It translates to CASSQTWVDEQYF.

The chain is built from TRBV4-1 and TRBJ2-5, with 9 bases matching TRBD2. The CDR3 is 14 residues long. Unmatched junction bases numbered 4, after V lost 4 bases and J lost 4 bases. Germline assignment: CDR1 MGHRA and CDR2 YSYEKL. CDR3 nucleotides: TGCGCCAGCAGCCGCGGGGGGGCCAGAGAGACCCAGTACTTC. Its translation: CASSRGGARETQYF.

The rearrangement joins TRBV2 to TRBJ1-3, with 9 bases fitting TRBD1. The CDR3 is made up of 15 amino acids. V dropped 1 base and J dropped 4; count of bases not matched to a gene: 2. CDR1 is SNHLY and CDR2 is FYNNEI in the germline V gene. CDR3 protein: CASSEGTGVGNTIYF. The CDR3 DNA reads TGTGCCAGCAGTGAAGGGACAGGGGTCGGAAACACCATATATTTT.

This chain joins TRBV20-1 and TRBJ1-1; D call uncertain. The CDR3 is made up of 10 amino acids. The V gene's germline CDR1 is DFQATT and CDR2 SNEGSKA (reference sequence). Trimming cost V 6 bases and J 5 bases, with 7 bases left between them. CDR3 bases: TGCAGTGCCCGGTGGACTGAAGCTTTCTTT. This gives the protein CSARWTEAFF.

This clone was found once. The V gene is TRBV11-2, the J gene TRBJ2-1, with TRBD2 as a possible D gene (5 bases). V lost 2 bases and J lost 14, with 16 bases in between. There are 13 residues in the CDR3. The germline V gene encodes CDR1 SGHAT and CDR2 FQNNGV. CDR3 residues: CASSLKLSGEEFF. The CDR3 region has the DNA TGTGCCAGCAGCTTAAAATTGAGCGGAGAGGAGTTCTTC.

The rearrangement joins TRBV19 to TRBJ1-2; the match to TRBD1 covers 7 bases. Germline-derived CDR1 and CDR2 are LNHDA and SQIVND (reference sequence). CDR3 length equals 13 residues. The CDR3: CASRGQGVNGYTF. CDR3 in DNA: TGTGCTTCGCGTGGGCAGGGGGTGAATGGCTACACCTTC. The whole variable domain, remainder taken from reference TRBV19 and TRBJ1-2, is DGGITQSPKYLFRKEGQNVTLSCEQNLNHDAMYWYRQDPGQGLRLIYYSQIVNDFQKGDIAEGYSVSREKKESFPLTVTSAQKNPTAFYLCASRGQGVNGYTFGSGTRLTVV.

The chain carries TRBV2 and TRBJ1-6; 10 bases line up with TRBD1. This CDR3 has 15 amino acids. The J segment lost 8 bases and the V segment lost 3 bases, leaving 4 bases of the junction unmatched. Germline-derived CDR1 and CDR2 are SNHLY and FYNNEI. This chain's CDR3 is CASSETGGRDSPLHF. For the CDR3, the DNA is TGTGCCAGCAGTGAGACAGGGGGCAGGGATTCACCCCTCCACTTT.

The J gene is TRBJ1-2, the V gene TRBV27, with TRBD1 matching over 7 bases. The length of the CDR3 is 13 residues. In germline, CDR1 is MNHEY, CDR2 SMNVEV (reference sequence). V was clipped by 4 bases and J by 8 bases; unmatched bases: 7. The CDR3: CASSYRDSRGYTF. In DNA form, the CDR3 reads TGTGCCAGCAGTTACCGGGACAGCCGCGGCTACACCTTC.

The chain has TRBV7-9 and TRBJ2-7, with TRBD1 matching 7 bases. Germline values: CDR1 SEHNR, CDR2 FQNEAQ (reference sequence). The CDR3 has 15 amino acids. V was clipped by 2 bases and J by 1 base; unmatched bases: 5. CDR3 nucleotide sequence: TGTGCCAGCAGCTTAAAGGGGACAGAGTCCTACGAGCAGTACTTC. Translated: CASSLKGTESYEQYF.

This clone was detected only once. V and J are TRBV11-1 and TRBJ2-7; the match to TRBD1 covers 7 bases. CDR1 and CDR2 from the germline V gene are SGHAT and FQDESV (reference sequence). This CDR3 spans 15 amino acids. The J segment lost 4 bases and the V segment lost 5 bases, leaving 11 bases of the junction unmatched. CDR3 in amino acids: CASSPLAGTAYEQYF. CDR3 DNA sequence: TGTGCCAGCAGCCCCCTCGCCGGGACAGCTTACGAGCAGTACTTC.

The V and J genes are TRBV12-3 or TRBV12-4 and TRBJ1-2; tentatively, D is TRBD1 (6 bases). The CDR3 totals 13 residues. V lost 3 bases, J lost 6 bases, and 11 bases lay in between. CDR3: CASSFRTDHGYTF. DNA of the CDR3: TGTGCCAGCAGTTTTAGGACAGATCATGGCTACACCTTC.

The V and J genes are TRBV5-1 and TRBJ1-1; D call uncertain. In germline, CDR1 is SGHRS, CDR2 YFSETQ. This CDR3 is built from 15 residues. V was pared by 4 bases and J by 3 bases, with 16 bases between. Written as DNA, the CDR3 is TGCGCCAGCAGCCTCGACTCCTACTCCTACACTGAAGCTTTCTTT. As protein: CASSLDSYSYTEAFF.

V gene TRBV10-3 combines with J gene TRBJ2-1; TRBD2 might be the D (6 bases). Trimming stripped 3 bases from V and 8 bases from J, with 20 bases between. CDR1 and CDR2 (germline): ENHRY, SYGVKD. The CDR3 consists of 16 residues. In nucleotides, the CDR3 is TGTGCCATCAGTGATTCCGGGACTGGGAGCGACGATGAGCAGTTCTTC. Its translation is CAISDSGTGSDDEQFF.

This chain uses TRBV19 with TRBJ1-3; no clear D gene. The V end lost 0 bases, the J end lost 3 bases, and 6 bases lay between the germline ends. CDR1 and CDR2 from the germline V gene are LNHDA and SQIVND (reference sequence). The CDR3 runs to 14 residues. This CDR3 is CASSIDRFGNTIYF. CDR3 nucleotide sequence: TGTGCCAGTAGTATAGACAGGTTTGGAAACACCATATATTTT. Full variable domain (missing parts from reference TRBV19 and TRBJ1-3): DGGITQSPKYLFRKEGQNVTLSCEQNLNHDAMYWYRQDPGQGLRLIYYSQIVNDFQKGDIAEGYSVSREKKESFPLTVTSAQKNPTAFYLCASSIDRFGNTIYFGEGSWLTVV.

This chain joins TRBV7-9 and TRBJ2-2; no clear D gene. Germline loops: CDR1 SEHNR, CDR2 FQNEAQ (reference sequence). V lost 5 bases and J 5 bases, leaving 9 bases between the germline ends. The length of the CDR3 is 13 residues. CDR3 DNA sequence: TGTGCCAGCAGCCTCCTCGGAACCGGGGAGCTGTTTTTT. Translation: CASSLLGTGELFF.